This T cell receptor beta chain comes out of a study of T cells in Graves' hyperthyroidism and ophthalmopathy. Findings and limits, study-wide: Most clonotypes expanded in thyroid above 0.001 were likewise present in blood.

It was considered stable Graves' hyperthyroidism when ophthalmopathy did not progress within 18 months. Those patients with uncontrolled infection, other autoimmune disease, pregnancy or lactation were excluded. TCR beta CDR3 regions were amplified from RNA transcripts. A first-round RT-PCR of the TCR CDR3 used the HTBI primer set. TCRdb re-called the multiplex PCR reads through MiXCR, storing one row per CDR3 protein. The sample includes more than 550,000 distinct CDR3 sequences, 15% to 20% of them seen just once. The V end lost 3 bases, the J end lost 6 bases, and 11 bases lay between the germline ends. The germline V gene encodes CDR1 MNHEY and CDR2 SMNVEV (reference sequence). The CDR3 length is 13 residues. Of note for this clonotype: Its antigen is not known.

Sequencing used blood. This TCR was sampled from a man between 50 and 59 years old with Graves' hyperthyroidism. The chain has TRBV27 and TRBJ1-1; D uncertain. DNA of the CDR3: TGTGCCAGCAGTTTCAATCGAGATTCTGAAGCTTTCTTT. It is translated as CASSFNRDSEAFF.